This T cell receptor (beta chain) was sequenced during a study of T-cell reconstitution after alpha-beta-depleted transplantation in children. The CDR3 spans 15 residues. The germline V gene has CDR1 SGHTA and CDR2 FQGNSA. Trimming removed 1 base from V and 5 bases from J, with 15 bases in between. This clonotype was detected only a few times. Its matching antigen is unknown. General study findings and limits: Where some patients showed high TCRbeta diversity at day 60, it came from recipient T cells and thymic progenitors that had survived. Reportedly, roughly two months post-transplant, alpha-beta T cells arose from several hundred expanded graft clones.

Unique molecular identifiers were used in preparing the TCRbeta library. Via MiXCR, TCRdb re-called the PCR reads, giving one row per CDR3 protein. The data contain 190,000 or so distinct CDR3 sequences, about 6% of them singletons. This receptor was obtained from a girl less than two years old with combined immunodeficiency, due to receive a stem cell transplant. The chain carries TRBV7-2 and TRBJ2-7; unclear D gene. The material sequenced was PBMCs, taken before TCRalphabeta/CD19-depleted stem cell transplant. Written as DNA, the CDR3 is TGTGCCAGCAGCTTAGGTGGCTTAGTCCTCAACGAGCAGTACTTC. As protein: CASSLGGLVLNEQYF.